This is a list of T cell receptor beta chains from one sample in a study of T cell responses to AZD1222 COVID-19 vaccine. Produced via immunoSEQ multiplex PCR; TCRdb's table is partial and in-frame only. Of about 140,000 clones in the sample, approximately 93% were seen once. The sample consisted of peripheral blood, taken after recovery from COVID-19. The receptors here all came from an adult who had recovered from COVID-19. Both conserved end residues are part of each CDR3. Fields, in order: CDR3 protein, CDR3 DNA, V gene, J gene, D gene, clone size. The D gene is left open where the match is weak. The size field is filled for only some rows; it gives once, few, many or a size class.

cdr3_aa: CASSYRERKWDQPQHF
cdr3_nt: TGTGCCAGCAGTTACAGGGAAAGGAAATGGGATCAGCCCCAGCATTTT
v_call: TRBV6-2/TRBV6-3
j_call: TRBJ1-5
d_call: .
clone_size: .

cdr3_aa: CSVEGGLPSYEQYF
cdr3_nt: TGCAGCGTTGAAGGGGGTCTCCCCTCCTACGAGCAGTACTTC
v_call: TRBV29-1
j_call: TRBJ2-7
d_call: .
clone_size: .

cdr3_aa: CASSYRGSEAFF
cdr3_nt: TGTGCCAGCAGTTACCGGGGATCTGAAGCTTTCTTT
v_call: TRBV6-6
j_call: TRBJ1-1
d_call: .
clone_size: .

cdr3_aa: CASSFGAGVYNEQFF
cdr3_nt: TGTGCCAGCAGTTTCGGAGCGGGGGTCTACAATGAGCAGTTCTTC
v_call: TRBV28
j_call: TRBJ2-1
d_call: TRBD2
clone_size: .

cdr3_aa: CAISESSVAGEGYTF
cdr3_nt: TGTGCCATCAGTGAGTCTAGTGTGGCAGGGGAAGGCTACACCTTC
v_call: TRBV10-3
j_call: TRBJ1-2
d_call: .
clone_size: .

cdr3_aa: CASRTGTSGKDTQYF
cdr3_nt: TGTGCCAGCAGAACCGGGACTAGCGGGAAAGATACGCAGTATTTT
v_call: TRBV6-5
j_call: TRBJ2-3
d_call: TRBD2
clone_size: .

cdr3_aa: CASSRSGVPYGYTF
cdr3_nt: TGTGCCAGCAGCCGCTCGGGGGTACCTTATGGCTACACCTTC
v_call: TRBV13
j_call: TRBJ1-2
d_call: .
clone_size: .

cdr3_aa: CASSPSGTGNRYEQYF
cdr3_nt: TGTGCCAGCAGCCCCAGCGGGACAGGGAACCGCTACGAGCAGTACTTC
v_call: TRBV5-4
j_call: TRBJ2-7
d_call: TRBD1
clone_size: .

cdr3_aa: CASSLAVGGTGELFF
cdr3_nt: TGCGCCAGCAGCTTGGCTGTGGGCGGGACCGGGGAGCTGTTTTTT
v_call: TRBV5-1
j_call: TRBJ2-2
d_call: .
clone_size: .

cdr3_aa: CASSPPDEQYF
cdr3_nt: TGTGCCAGCAGCCCCCCGGACGAGCAGTACTTC
v_call: TRBV6-5
j_call: TRBJ2-7
d_call: .
clone_size: .

cdr3_aa: CASSLEGLAGAETQYF
cdr3_nt: TGCGCCAGCAGCTTGGAAGGACTAGCGGGAGCGGAGACCCAGTACTTC
v_call: TRBV5-1
j_call: TRBJ2-5
d_call: TRBD2
clone_size: .

cdr3_aa: CASSPDRLRRTGELFF
cdr3_nt: TGTGCCAGCAGCCCCGACCGCCTAAGGCGGACCGGGGAGCTGTTTTTT
v_call: TRBV11-2
j_call: TRBJ2-2
d_call: .
clone_size: .

cdr3_aa: CASSVTASSYNEQFF
cdr3_nt: TGTGCCAGCAGCGTTACGGCCAGCTCCTACAATGAGCAGTTCTTC
v_call: TRBV9
j_call: TRBJ2-1
d_call: .
clone_size: .

cdr3_aa: CSGAGPYEQYF
cdr3_nt: TGCAGTGGGGCGGGCCCCTACGAGCAGTACTTC
v_call: TRBV20-1
j_call: TRBJ2-7
d_call: .
clone_size: .

cdr3_aa: CASSLSSGGGYTGELFF
cdr3_nt: TGTGCCAGCAGCTTAAGTTCGGGGGGCGGTTACACCGGGGAGCTGTTTTTT
v_call: TRBV7-3
j_call: TRBJ2-2
d_call: .
clone_size: .

cdr3_aa: CASSLAATSGYNEQFF
cdr3_nt: TGCGCCAGCAGCTTGGCCGCGACTAGCGGTTACAATGAGCAGTTCTTC
v_call: TRBV5-1
j_call: TRBJ2-1
d_call: TRBD2
clone_size: .

cdr3_aa: CASSPQENTEAFF
cdr3_nt: TGTGCCAGCAGCCCCCAGGAGAACACTGAAGCTTTCTTT
v_call: TRBV11-1
j_call: TRBJ1-1
d_call: .
clone_size: .

cdr3_aa: CASSAGPGGSPLHF
cdr3_nt: TGCGCCAGCAGCGCCGGACCGGGGGGTTCACCCCTCCACTTT
v_call: TRBV5-1
j_call: TRBJ1-6
d_call: .
clone_size: .

cdr3_aa: CASSQRHSNQPQHF
cdr3_nt: TGTGCCAGCAGTCAGAGACACTCCAATCAGCCCCAGCATTTT
v_call: TRBV27
j_call: TRBJ1-5
d_call: .
clone_size: .

cdr3_aa: CAISRSLAGVSDTQYF
cdr3_nt: TGTGCCATCAGTAGATCACTAGCGGGAGTCTCAGATACGCAGTATTTT
v_call: TRBV10-3
j_call: TRBJ2-3
d_call: TRBD2
clone_size: .

cdr3_aa: CASKEGCETQYF
cdr3_nt: TGCGCCAGCAAAGAGGGGTGTGAGACCCAGTACTTC
v_call: TRBV10-1
j_call: TRBJ2-5
d_call: .
clone_size: .

cdr3_aa: CASTRTGAQPQHF
cdr3_nt: TGTGCCAGTACACGGACAGGGGCGCAGCCCCAGCATTTT
v_call: TRBV19
j_call: TRBJ1-5
d_call: TRBD1
clone_size: .

cdr3_aa: CASSFRGQGAPREAAFF
cdr3_nt: TGTGCCAGCAGTTTTAGGGGACAGGGGGCGCCTCGGGAGGCGGCTTTCTTT
v_call: TRBV27
j_call: TRBJ1-1
d_call: TRBD1
clone_size: .

cdr3_aa: CASSSHQRAYNEQFF
cdr3_nt: TGTGCCAGCAGTTCTCACCAGCGGGCCTACAATGAGCAGTTCTTC
v_call: TRBV6-2/TRBV6-3
j_call: TRBJ2-1
d_call: .
clone_size: .

cdr3_aa: CASSELGLNTEAFF
cdr3_nt: TGTGCCAGCAGTGAACTCGGCTTGAACACTGAAGCTTTCTTT
v_call: TRBV2
j_call: TRBJ1-1
d_call: .
clone_size: .

cdr3_aa: CASIRRGSGANVLTF
cdr3_nt: TGTGCCAGCATTCGACGGGGCTCTGGGGCCAACGTCCTGACTTTC
v_call: TRBV2
j_call: TRBJ2-6
d_call: .
clone_size: .

cdr3_aa: CASSSQGADTEAFF
cdr3_nt: TGTGCCAGCAGCTCACAGGGGGCGGACACTGAAGCTTTCTTT
v_call: TRBV11-2
j_call: TRBJ1-1
d_call: TRBD1
clone_size: .

cdr3_aa: CASQQGRGEQYF
cdr3_nt: TGTGCCAGTCAGCAGGGAAGGGGCGAGCAGTACTTC
v_call: TRBV19
j_call: TRBJ2-7
d_call: .
clone_size: .

cdr3_aa: CASRTAPTSGANVLTF
cdr3_nt: TGTGCCAGTAGGACAGCCCCCACCTCTGGGGCCAACGTCCTGACTTTC
v_call: TRBV19
j_call: TRBJ2-6
d_call: .
clone_size: .

cdr3_aa: CASSQDGGDEQYF
cdr3_nt: TGTGCCAGCAGCCAAGATGGGGGGGACGAGCAGTACTTC
v_call: TRBV4-2
j_call: TRBJ2-7
d_call: TRBD2
clone_size: .

cdr3_aa: CASSLGTDWNSYEQYF
cdr3_nt: TGTGCCAGCAGCTTAGGTACGGACTGGAACTCCTACGAGCAGTACTTC
v_call: TRBV13
j_call: TRBJ2-7
d_call: .
clone_size: .

cdr3_aa: CASSPRGDSGNTIYF
cdr3_nt: TGTGCCAGCAGCCCCCGTGGGGACTCTGGAAACACCATATATTTT
v_call: TRBV7-9
j_call: TRBJ1-3
d_call: .
clone_size: .

cdr3_aa: CASSLSEGYGEQYF
cdr3_nt: TGTGCCAGCAGTTTGTCGGAGGGGTACGGAGAGCAGTACTTC
v_call: TRBV27
j_call: TRBJ2-7
d_call: .
clone_size: .

cdr3_aa: CASSMGGGAGQPQHF
cdr3_nt: TGTGCCAGTAGTATGGGGGGCGGGGCGGGTCAGCCCCAGCATTTT
v_call: TRBV19
j_call: TRBJ1-5
d_call: .
clone_size: .

cdr3_aa: CASSQFDNSPLHF
cdr3_nt: TGTGCCAGCAGCCAATTCGATAATTCACCCCTCCACTTT
v_call: TRBV3-1/TRBV3-2
j_call: TRBJ1-6
d_call: .
clone_size: .

cdr3_aa: CASSLAGGSHAETQYF
cdr3_nt: TGTGCCAGCAGCTTAGCTGGCGGGAGTCACGCGGAGACCCAGTACTTC
v_call: TRBV11-2
j_call: TRBJ2-5
d_call: TRBD2
clone_size: .

cdr3_aa: CASSQEIGPQGYGYTF
cdr3_nt: TGTGCCAGCAGCCAAGAAATCGGCCCACAGGGCTATGGCTACACCTTC
v_call: TRBV3-1/TRBV3-2
j_call: TRBJ1-2
d_call: .
clone_size: .

cdr3_aa: CASRNIYLRTDTQYF
cdr3_nt: TGCGCCAGCAGAAACATATACCTCCGCACAGATACGCAGTATTTT
v_call: TRBV4-1
j_call: TRBJ2-3
d_call: .
clone_size: once

cdr3_aa: CASTLNTGTTYNEQFF
cdr3_nt: TGCGCCAGCACCCTAAATACCGGGACTACGTACAATGAGCAGTTCTTC
v_call: TRBV10-2
j_call: TRBJ2-1
d_call: TRBD2
clone_size: .

cdr3_aa: CASSVRGPGMDEQFF
cdr3_nt: TGTGCCAGCAGCGTGAGGGGCCCCGGGATGGATGAGCAGTTCTTC
v_call: TRBV9
j_call: TRBJ2-1
d_call: .
clone_size: .

cdr3_aa: CASRPPGQGHNEQFF
cdr3_nt: TGTGCCAGCAGGCCGCCGGGACAGGGCCACAATGAGCAGTTCTTC
v_call: TRBV6-6
j_call: TRBJ2-1
d_call: TRBD1
clone_size: .

cdr3_aa: CASSPRTSGYTGELFF
cdr3_nt: TGTGCCAGCAGCCCGAGGACTAGCGGATACACCGGGGAGCTGTTTTTT
v_call: TRBV7-9
j_call: TRBJ2-2
d_call: TRBD2
clone_size: .

cdr3_aa: CASSQDAARLAGGGDTGELFF
cdr3_nt: TGCGCCAGCAGCCAAGATGCCGCCCGACTAGCGGGAGGAGGAGACACCGGGGAGCTGTTTTTT
v_call: TRBV4-1
j_call: TRBJ2-2
d_call: TRBD2
clone_size: once

cdr3_aa: CASSYSGGSYNEQFF
cdr3_nt: TGTGCCAGCAGTTATAGCGGGGGCTCCTACAATGAGCAGTTCTTC
v_call: TRBV7-9
j_call: TRBJ2-1
d_call: TRBD2
clone_size: .

cdr3_aa: CSASRGAEGYTF
cdr3_nt: TGCAGTGCTAGTCGGGGGGCGGAGGGCTACACCTTC
v_call: TRBV20-1
j_call: TRBJ1-2
d_call: .
clone_size: once

cdr3_aa: CASSDSPGPDTQYF
cdr3_nt: TGTGCCAGCAGTGACTCGCCAGGGCCAGATACGCAGTATTTT
v_call: TRBV6-4
j_call: TRBJ2-3
d_call: .
clone_size: .